This T cell receptor beta chain was retrieved from a study of blood T cell repertoires in COVID-19. Followed over time, Seattle patients had been enrolled while infection was active. Authors' data handling: Researchers report that nucleated cell counts were estimated from reference gene primer amplification. The data were produced by immunoSEQ multiplex PCR, yet TCRdb's version contains in-frame clones alone and is incomplete. Clonal size and the V and J genes are those of that table, whereas D and trimming came from the DNA. The sample holds about 350,000 clones, 86% seen once. The V segment lost 4 bases and the J segment 15 bases; nucleotides outside the gene matches: 10. The CDR3 loop spans 13 amino acids. Germline assignment: CDR1 MRHNA and CDR2 SNTAGT.

This chain links TRBV6-4 with TRBJ2-1; 9 bases map to TRBD1. This TCR derives from a woman aged 55-70 years with COVID-19, enrolled during active disease. The sample was peripheral blood. The CDR3 sequence is CASSVTGTGSRFF. The CDR3 coding sequence is TGTGCCAGCAGTGTAACCGGGACAGGGAGTAGGTTCTTC.